Each of the 21 T cell receptor beta chains below was sequenced from the same sample in a study of graft-versus-host responses after intestinal transplantation. Antigens of these TCRs are unknown. Sequencing used immunoSEQ multiplex PCR; TCRdb keeps in-frame clones, though not all of them. The sample carries almost 85,000 clones, 91% recorded once. This material consisted of unstimulated CD4+ T cells sorted from spleen or lymph node cells, taken before intestinal transplant. Source of these receptors: a human donor who received an intestinal transplant.

V and J are TRBV4-1 and TRBJ2-7; D gene unclear. Trimming left V 5 bases short and J 5 bases short, with 19 bases between. This CDR3 is 15 amino acids long. Germline V gene lookup returns CDR1 MGHRA and CDR2 YSYEKL. For the CDR3, the DNA is TGCGCCAGCAGCACTCTTGTACAGAAACAGAACGAGCAGTACTTC. Translation gives CASSTLVQKQNEQYF.

The rearrangement uses TRBV6-5 and TRBJ1-4, with D possibly matching TRBD1 (5 bases). Deletions cut 0 bases from V and 8 bases from J, with 16 bases between. Germline CDR1 MNHEY, CDR2 SVGAGI. The CDR3 length is 16 residues. CDR3 DNA: TGTGCCAGCAGTTACTCGGGCAGGGCAATCTCCGAAAAACTGTTTTTT. This translates into CASSYSGRAISEKLFF.

The chain couples TRBV15 to TRBJ1-1; D possibly corresponds to TRBD1 (6 bases). This CDR3 contains 16 residues. V lost 0 bases and J 2 bases, leaving 13 bases between the germline ends. In germline, CDR1 is LNHNV, CDR2 YYDKDF (reference sequence). The chain's CDR3 is CATSRDAGAGNTEAFF. The CDR3 region has the DNA TGTGCCACCAGCAGAGATGCGGGGGCGGGAAACACTGAAGCTTTCTTT.

V is TRBV6-6 and J is TRBJ1-5; D perhaps matches TRBD1 (5 bases). The CDR3 totals 16 residues. Looked up from germline, CDR1 is MNHNY and CDR2 is SVGAGI (reference sequence). Trimming left V 0 bases short and J 0 bases short, with 9 bases between. Here the CDR3 reads CASSYSPGPSNQPQHF. As DNA, the CDR3 is TGTGCCAGCAGTTACTCGCCAGGGCCTAGCAATCAGCCCCAGCATTTT.

This clone is a singleton in its sample. This chain uses TRBV5-1 with TRBJ1-2; D remains unclear. Trimming left V 0 bases short and J 0 bases short, with 6 bases between. The CDR3 runs 14 residues. In germline, CDR1 is SGHRS, CDR2 YFSETQ. This CDR3 reads CASSLESANYGYTF. CDR3 sequence (DNA): TGCGCCAGCAGCTTGGAGTCAGCTAACTATGGCTACACCTTC. Full variable domain (rest looked up from reference TRBV5-1 and TRBJ1-2): KAGVTQTPRYLIKTRGQQVTLSCSPISGHRSVSWYQQTPGQGLQFLFEYFSETQRNKGNFPGRFSGRQFSNSRSEMNVSTLELGDSALYLCASSLESANYGYTFGSGTRLTVV.

CDR3: CASSWLYYGDYGYTF. The CDR3 nucleotides are TGTGCCAGCAGCTGGTTATACTACGGGGACTATGGCTACACCTTC. The chain carries TRBV6-6 and TRBJ1-2; no reliable D call. Germline V gene sequence: CDR1 MNHNY, CDR2 SVGAGI (reference sequence). The CDR3 sequence is 15 residues long. V was trimmed by 6 bases and J by 3 bases, leaving 17 bases between them.

The rearrangement links TRBV2 to TRBJ2-3; 10 bases line up with TRBD2. This CDR3 has 15 amino acids. The V segment lost 1 base and the J segment 9 bases; nucleotides outside the gene matches: 7. The germline V gene encodes CDR1 SNHLY and CDR2 FYNNEI. For the CDR3, the DNA is TGTGCCAGCAGTGAAGTTTCAGCGGGAGGGGACACGCAGTATTTT. Protein product: CASSEVSAGGDTQYF.

This clone was recorded only once. The CDR3 DNA reads TGTGCCAGCAGCCCGGGACAGGGATTGTACAATGAGCAGTTCTTC. Its translation is CASSPGQGLYNEQFF. This chain links TRBV7-7 with TRBJ2-1, with 9 nucleotides matching TRBD1. The CDR3 extends over 15 amino acids. Germline V CDR1 and CDR2: SSHAT, FNYEAQ (reference sequence). After removal of 5 bases from V and 4 bases from J, the junction contained 6 bases not matched to a gene.

The gene calls are TRBV10-1 and TRBJ2-3, with 7 bases matching TRBD2. The CDR3 covers 17 residues. Germline V gene sequence: CDR1 WNHNN, CDR2 SYGVQD (reference sequence). J gave up 6 bases and V 0 bases, and 12 bases lay outside the gene matches. The CDR3 region is CASSESPMGSGLDTQYF. DNA for the CDR3: TGCGCCAGCAGTGAGTCACCGATGGGTAGCGGGTTGGATACGCAGTATTTT.

This sequence joins TRBV14 and TRBJ2-7; D remains ambiguous. Germline V gene sequence: CDR1 SGHDN, CDR2 FVKESK. V was trimmed by 2 bases and J by 3 bases, leaving 26 bases between them. CDR3 length equals 19 residues. CDR3 region: CASSQKPSRPEAPNYEQYF. CDR3 coding DNA: TGTGCCAGCAGCCAAAAACCCTCGAGGCCAGAGGCACCCAACTACGAGCAGTACTTC.

The gene calls are TRBV21-1 and TRBJ2-7; TRBD2, the D gene given by the table, was not confirmed from the DNA. TRBV21-1 corresponds to a pseudogene. This CDR3 has 15 residues. The CDR3 region has the DNA TGTGCCAGCACCCTGTGGGGAGGGTGTGCCTACGAGCAGTACTTC. It specifies CASTLWGGCAYEQYF.

V and J are TRBV19 and TRBJ1-4, with 9 nucleotides matching TRBD1. The germline gives CDR1 LNHDA, CDR2 SQIVND (reference sequence). The V segment lost 5 bases and the J segment 5 bases; nucleotides outside the gene matches: 3. The CDR3 covers 14 residues. The CDR3 spells CASSGDRENEKLFF. DNA for the CDR3: TGTGCCAGTAGTGGGGACAGGGAGAATGAAAAACTGTTTTTT.

The chain uses TRBV5-1 and TRBJ1-2; D may be TRBD1 (6 bases). Germline CDR1 reads SGHRS; CDR2 reads YFSETQ. With 4 bases removed from V and 4 bases from J, the gap between germline ends came to 14 bases. The CDR3 extends over 14 amino acids. This chain's CDR3 is CASSQADSVYGYTF. The CDR3 nucleotides are TGCGCCAGCAGCCAAGCGGACAGCGTCTATGGCTACACCTTC.

The chain carries TRBV7-2 and TRBJ2-7; 7 bases are shared with TRBD2. The CDR3 spans 15 residues. The V and J ends lost 3 bases and 4 bases, in that order; junction bases with no gene match: 9. In germline, CDR1 is SGHTA, CDR2 FQGNSA. The DNA of the CDR3 is TGTGCCAGCAGCTTCCTTGGCGGGGGAAGATACGAGCAGTACTTC. Its translation: CASSFLGGGRYEQYF.

The CDR3 loop is CASRQGVTDTQYF. CDR3 DNA: TGTGCCAGCAGACAGGGGGTCACAGATACGCAGTATTTT. The chain is built from TRBV6-5 and TRBJ2-3; 8 positions match TRBD1. Trimming at V came to 6 bases and at J to 2 bases, leaving 1 base not matched to a gene. The CDR3 consists of 13 residues. Germline CDR1 and CDR2: MNHEY and SVGAGI.

The chain combines TRBV6-6 with TRBJ1-5; D not resolved. Trimming left V 3 bases short and J 0 bases short, with 12 bases between. Germline loops: CDR1 MNHNY, CDR2 SVGAGI (reference sequence). The CDR3 has 16 residues. The CDR3 nucleotides are TGTGCCAGCAGTTATGGCCCCGAATATAGCAATCAGCCCCAGCATTTT. It specifies CASSYGPEYSNQPQHF.

The rearrangement joins TRBV7-2 to TRBJ2-1, with D perhaps matching TRBD2 (6 bases). Germline CDR1 is SGHTA and CDR2 is FQGNSA. This CDR3 comprises 14 residues. The ends were cut back, 5 bases at V and 10 bases at J, with 18 bases in the middle. CDR3 loop: CASSPRAGFREQFF. CDR3 nucleotide sequence: TGTGCCAGCAGCCCCAGGGCGGGGTTCCGGGAGCAGTTCTTC.

The chain carries TRBV11-2 and TRBJ1-1; 10 bases match TRBD1. With 1 base clipped from V and 4 bases from J, the junction kept 3 bases outside the gene matches. CDR1 and CDR2 (germline): SGHAT, FQNNGV. This CDR3 contains 15 residues. For the CDR3, the DNA is TGTGCCAGCAGCTTAGGGACAGGGGGGGGCACTGAAGCTTTCTTT. Its translation is CASSLGTGGGTEAFF. The full variable domain, in which reference TRBV11-2 and TRBJ1-1 provide the parts outside the CDR3, is EAGVAQSPRYKIIEKRQSVAFWCNPISGHATLYWYQQILGQGPKLLIQFQNNGVVDDSQLPKDRFSAERLKGVDSTLKIQPAKLEDSAVYLCASSLGTGGGTEAFFGQGTRLTVV.

The V call is TRBV11-3, the J call TRBJ2-1; TRBD1 aligns across 9 bases. V was pared by 1 base and J by 8 bases, with 6 bases of the junction left unmatched. The CDR3 spans 15 residues. Per germline, CDR1 SGHNT and CDR2 YENEEA. DNA of the CDR3: TGTGCCAGCAGCTTAGCGGTGACAGGGGGACATGAGCAGTTCTTC. Translating it yields CASSLAVTGGHEQFF.

The chain carries TRBV28 and TRBJ2-7, with 10 bases lining up with TRBD1. The germline gives CDR1 MDHEN, CDR2 SYDVKM. Trimming at V came to 3 bases and at J to 2 bases, leaving 1 base not matched to a gene. CDR3 length: 14 amino acids. CDR3 nucleotides: TGTGCCAGCAGTTTCGGGACAGGGGCCTACGAGCAGTACTTC. This translates into CASSFGTGAYEQYF.

This chain uses TRBV5-1 with TRBJ2-1; 11 bases fit TRBD2. The CDR3 runs 17 residues. CDR1 is SGHRS and CDR2 is YFSETQ in the germline V gene. J gave up 9 bases and V 4 bases, and 15 bases lay outside the gene matches. CDR3 nucleotides: TGCGCCAGCAGCATGTTTAGCGGGGGGGCTGGTTTGGGTGAGCAGTTCTTC. This encodes CASSMFSGGAGLGEQFF.